The 17 T cell receptor beta chains given below trace back to one sample, sequenced in a study of response to subunit inactivated influenza vaccine (dated by TCRdb to the late 2010s). Libraries were constructed by RT-PCR. Sequencing took place on an Illumina HiSeq 2500. TCRdb itself trimmed the public reads at Q25 with fastp, ran MiXCR and retained productive beta chains. Under each unique CDR3 protein, matching rows form one entry showing the most common genes and DNA. The sample includes about 570,000 distinct CDR3 sequences, with about 11% observed a single time. The ten largest clones take up roughly 10% of the sample. The input for sequencing was PBMCs from blood, taken on the day of vaccination. The receptors originated from a man aged 45-60 years who received an inactivated influenza vaccine. Donor details come from another sample of the same person, matched by shared clones.

The chain combines TRBV24-1 with TRBJ2-1; D remains unclear. Germline values: CDR1 KGHDR, CDR2 SFDVKD. This CDR3 has 12 residues. V lost 12 bases and J lost 7, with 15 bases in between. CDR3 in DNA: TGTGCCCCCCGGACGAAGGTAAATGAGCAGTTCTTC. This encodes CAPRTKVNEQFF.

The genes are TRBV12-3 or TRBV12-4 and TRBJ2-2; D unclear. The CDR3 is made up of 13 amino acids. V lost 6 bases and J 5 bases, leaving 10 bases between the germline ends. The CDR3 DNA is TGTGCCAGCAGCTATCACTCGACCGGGGAGCTGTTTTTT. This codes for CASSYHSTGELFF.

This clonotype was detected a few times. The chain employs TRBV6-1 and TRBJ1-5, with D unresolved. The V end lost 9 bases, the J end lost 2 bases, and 14 bases lay between the germline ends. This CDR3 has 14 amino acids. Germline CDR1 reads MNHNS; CDR2 reads SASEGT. The CDR3 sequence is CARKDGRGNQPQHF. CDR3 nucleotide sequence: TGTGCCAGAAAGGACGGGAGAGGCAATCAGCCCCAGCATTTT.

J is TRBJ1-2 and V is TRBV7-9; D perhaps matches TRBD1 (5 bases). CDR3 length: 14 residues. Germline V lookup: CDR1 SEHNR, CDR2 FQNEAQ (reference sequence). Trimming removed 5 bases from V and 7 bases from J, with 17 bases in between. The CDR3 bases are TGTGCCAGCAGCATGGGGACGGCCTTTCGTGGCTACACCTTC. Encoded protein: CASSMGTAFRGYTF.

This chain connects TRBV11-2 to TRBJ2-3, with D uncertain. Germline loops: CDR1 SGHAT, CDR2 FQNNGV. V shed 1 base and J shed 0 bases, with 14 bases lying between them. This CDR3 spans 17 amino acids. The CDR3 sequence: CASSLGHSPTSTDTQYF. CDR3 DNA: TGTGCCAGCAGCTTAGGGCACTCTCCCACTAGCACAGATACGCAGTATTTT.

This clonotype showed up just a few times. The chain uses TRBV15 and TRBJ1-1; TRBD1 is a possible D gene (5 bases). This CDR3 has 12 residues. The V gene lost 1 base and the J gene lost 6 bases, with 6 bases spanning the gap. Germline-derived CDR1 and CDR2 are LNHNV and YYDKDF (reference sequence). In nucleotides, the CDR3 is TGTGCCACCAGCAGAGGGGGGGCTGAAGCTTTCTTT. Its translation: CATSRGGAEAFF.

In its sample, this clonotype was seen once. The rearrangement links TRBV7-6 to TRBJ2-7; the D gene is possibly TRBD1 (6 bases). The germline CDR1 and CDR2 sequences are SGHVS and FNYEAQ. Trimming took off 1 base at V and 0 bases at J, with 13 bases between the two ends. The CDR3 is 16 amino acids. In DNA form, the CDR3 reads TGTGCCAGCAGCTTAGTCGCAGGGGACCTCTCCTACGAGCAGTACTTC. Its translation is CASSLVAGDLSYEQYF.

Only a few counts were recorded for this clonotype. The chain's CDR3 is CASSYRMRGTDTQYF. CDR3 DNA sequence: TGTGCCAGCAGTTATAGAATGAGGGGCACAGATACGCAGTATTTT. The J gene is TRBJ2-3, the V gene TRBV6-2 or TRBV6-3; maybe TRBD2 (5 bases). CDR3 length: 15 residues. The V and J ends lost 3 bases and 1 base respectively, with 11 bases between them. The germline V gene has CDR1 MNHEY and CDR2 SVGEGT.

This clonotype showed up just a few times. The CDR3 spells CASSPPAGAPGELFF. The DNA of the CDR3 is TGTGCCAGCTCACCACCGGCGGGGGCCCCCGGGGAGCTGTTTTTT. The J gene is TRBJ2-2, the V gene TRBV18; D is possibly TRBD2 (7 bases). The germline gives CDR1 KGHSH, CDR2 LQKENI. The V gene lost 0 bases and the J gene lost 6 bases, with 11 bases spanning the gap. The CDR3 has 15 residues.

This chain connects TRBV7-9 to TRBJ2-5, with D hard to call. The CDR3 is made up of 15 amino acids. Germline assignment: CDR1 SEHNR and CDR2 FQNEAQ (reference sequence). Trimming pared 1 base from V and 2 bases from J, leaving 11 bases between. CDR3 residues: CASSLGWTEQETQYF. CDR3 sequence (DNA): TGTGCCAGCAGCTTAGGCTGGACCGAACAAGAGACCCAGTACTTC.

With regard to this clonotype: A much larger clone differs by one base, so this may be a read error. The chain carries TRBV4-1 and TRBJ2-1; TRBD1 agrees at 10 bases. This CDR3 is built from 17 residues. The germline gives CDR1 MGHRA, CDR2 YSYEKL. With 3 bases clipped from V and 6 bases from J, the junction kept 11 bases outside the gene matches. CDR3 bases: TGCGCCAGCAGCCACGTATTTGGGACAGGGGTTAGCAATGAGCAGTTCTTC. As protein: CASSHVFGTGVSNEQFF.

This clonotype came up a few times. The genes are TRBV11-2 and TRBJ2-1, with D perhaps TRBD2 (5 bases). Trimming removed 5 bases from V and 10 bases from J, with 12 bases in between. Germline CDR1 and CDR2: SGHAT and FQNNGV. CDR3 length: 12 amino acids. The chain's CDR3 is CASSAEGGEQFF. CDR3 nucleotides: TGTGCCAGCAGCGCAGAGGGCGGAGAGCAGTTCTTC.

This clonotype has just a few counts. CDR3 residues: CASRPDREANYGYTF. The DNA for the CDR3 is TGTGCCAGCAGACCCGACAGGGAAGCTAACTATGGCTACACCTTC. The chain couples TRBV7-9 to TRBJ1-2; 7 bases are a match to TRBD1. The V and J ends lost 6 bases and 0 bases, in that order; junction bases with no gene match: 7. The germline V gene has CDR1 SEHNR and CDR2 FQNEAQ (reference sequence). This CDR3 region has 15 residues. The variable domain in full, with the rest retrieved from reference TRBV7-9 and TRBJ1-2, is DTGVSQNPRHKITKRGQNVTFRCDPISEHNRLYWYRQTLGQGPEFLTYFQNEAQLEKSRLLSDRFSAERPKGSFSTLEIQRTEQGDSAMYLCASRPDREANYGYTFGSGTRLTVV.

This chain connects TRBV4-2 to TRBJ2-4; D possibly corresponds to TRBD1 (5 bases). Per germline, CDR1 LGHNA and CDR2 YNFKEQ. This CDR3 has 19 residues. The V end lost 0 bases, the J end lost 0 bases, and 18 bases lay between the germline ends. The CDR3 coding sequence is TGTGCCAGCAGCCAAGACCGCGCAAAGACAGTCCTAGCCAAAAACATTCAGTACTTC. Protein: CASSQDRAKTVLAKNIQYF.

The chain joins TRBV20-1 to TRBJ2-3, with 9 bases matching TRBD2. Germline lookup yields CDR1 DFQATT and CDR2 SNEGSKA (reference sequence). The CDR3 runs to 15 residues. J lost 3 bases, V lost 3 bases, and 7 bases had no gene match. CDR3 DNA sequence: TGCAGTGCTAGTCGGGCGGGAGGGTCTACAGATACGCAGTATTTT. This codes for CSASRAGGSTDTQYF.

CDR3 sequence reads: CSANLAGYLYEQYF. The CDR3 bases are TGCAGTGCTAACCTAGCGGGGTACCTCTACGAGCAGTACTTC. The chain uses TRBV20-1 and TRBJ2-7; 9 nucleotides match TRBD2. V gave up 4 bases and J gave up 3 bases; unmatched junction bases: 7. CDR1 and CDR2 from the germline V gene are DFQATT and SNEGSKA (reference sequence). The CDR3 contains 14 residues.

The V and J genes are TRBV25-1 and TRBJ2-4; possible D gene TRBD1, 5 bases. The CDR3 has 15 residues. Germline lookup yields CDR1 MGHDK and CDR2 SYGVNS. V was shortened by 0 bases and J by 7 bases, with 13 bases between the two germline ends. DNA for the CDR3: TGTGCCAGCAGTGAATATCAAGGGGCAATGAACATTCAGTACTTC. It specifies CASSEYQGAMNIQYF.